This T cell receptor beta chain was found in a study of cytomegalovirus exposure and HLA in healthy donors. As for this clone: Its specificity is not known.

The primer mix had 60 Vbeta and 13 Jbeta primers. Per the original data handling: Later analysis identified 80 million to 85 million unique TCR beta chains, about 10 million shared. The repertoire was sequenced with immunoSEQ multiplex PCR; TCRdb's copy has only in-frame clones and lacks some. That table gives V, J and clone size, and the DNA gave D and trimming. The data contain 200,000 to 250,000 clones, 75% to 85% of them singletons. Study-wide results and caveats: When the data were analyzed later, several of the most significant clusters appeared to be linked to common viral pathogens.

The length of the CDR3 is 15 residues. Per germline, CDR1 LNHDA and CDR2 SQIVND (reference sequence). V was clipped by 5 bases and J by 9 bases; unmatched bases: 7. Sequenced: PBMCs. This chain joins TRBV19 and TRBJ2-1, with 13 bases fitting TRBD2. This TCR was recovered from a woman aged 60-75 years in good health and CMV-seropositive. CDR3 region: CASSVGLAGSIEQFF. Here the CDR3 DNA reads TGTGCCAGTAGTGTGGGACTAGCGGGGTCAATTGAGCAGTTCTTC.